A single sample is the source of the 9 T cell receptor beta chains below, sequenced in a study of Ad26.COV2.S vaccination and SARS-CoV-2 variants. Sequenced by immunoSEQ multiplex PCR; TCRdb stores in-frame clones only, minus some. The table lists about 400,000 clones, around 89% of them singletons. The treatment was: around 19 received Ad26.COV2.S at low or high dose, single or two shots; 5 received placebo; per-sample allocation not given. Samples analyzed were those drawn on day 63 after the first vaccine or placebo injection. The sequenced sample was peripheral blood, obtained in a trial of Ad26.COV2.S vaccine versus placebo. The receptors stem from a person aged 18 to 65 who received the Ad26.COV2.S COVID-19 vaccine or a placebo.

V is TRBV5-4 and J is TRBJ1-6, with D perhaps matching TRBD1 (5 bases). V shed 0 bases and J shed 10 bases, with 8 bases lying between them. CDR1 and CDR2 (germline): SGHNT, YYREEE (reference sequence). This CDR3 spans 13 amino acids. The CDR3 bases are TGTGCCAGCAGCTTGGAAGGGGAGTCACCCCTCCACTTT. It codes for CASSLEGESPLHF.

In DNA, the CDR3 is TGTGCCAGCAGCTTATCAGGGACGTTTTCTCGCGAGCAGTACTTC. This sequence encodes CASSLSGTFSREQYF. The rearrangement links TRBV7-9 to TRBJ2-7; perhaps D is TRBD1 or TRBD2 (5 bases each). Germline V gene data show CDR1 as SEHNR and CDR2 as FQNEAQ (reference sequence). This CDR3 has 15 residues. V was clipped by 2 bases and J by 6 bases, with 17 bases between them.

This clone was counted only a few times. V usage is TRBV7-3 and J usage is TRBJ1-3, with unresolved D. This CDR3 is built from 13 residues. CDR1 and CDR2 from the germline V gene are SGHTA and FQGTGA. V lost 1 base, J lost 4 bases, and 5 bases lay in between. CDR3 sequence reads: CASSLKPGNTIYF. Here the CDR3 DNA reads TGTGCCAGCAGCTTAAAGCCAGGAAACACCATATATTTT.

J is TRBJ2-7 and V is TRBV5-4, with TRBD2 matching 11 bases. The CDR3 has 15 residues. Germline-derived CDR1 and CDR2 are SGHNT and YYREEE (reference sequence). V lost 3 bases to trimming and J lost 3 bases; unmatched junction nucleotides: 5. The DNA for the CDR3 is TGTGCCAGCAGCTCCGGAGGACTAGCGGGCTACGAGCAGTACTTC. This sequence encodes CASSSGGLAGYEQYF.

This clone was seen a single time. The same CDR3 is also encoded by other DNA sequences in this sample. The CDR3 DNA follows: TGTGCCAGCAGTTTAGTTCGGGGCACTGAAGCTTTCTTT. It specifies CASSLVRGTEAFF. V gene TRBV12-3 or TRBV12-4 combines with J gene TRBJ1-1; D gene uncertain. Trimming shortened V by 1 base and J by 4 bases, and 7 bases separated the two germline ends. The CDR3 has 13 residues.

This chain connects TRBV6-5 to TRBJ2-7, with D maybe TRBD2 (5 bases). Germline V CDR1 and CDR2: MNHEY, SVGAGI. Trimming shortened V by 5 bases and J by 5 bases, and 10 bases separated the two germline ends. The CDR3 extends over 12 amino acids. In DNA form, the CDR3 reads TGTGCCAGCAGTCTGGACGGGGACGAGCAGTACTTC. Protein product: CASSLDGDEQYF.

The table lists this clone with a count of one. The chain links TRBV15 to TRBJ2-1, with 9 bases fitting TRBD1. Trimming removed 0 bases from V and 7 bases from J; junction bases left unmatched: 1. Germline assignment: CDR1 LNHNV and CDR2 YYDKDF (reference sequence). The CDR3 extends over 14 amino acids. The CDR3: CATSREQGANEQFF. The CDR3, as DNA: TGTGCCACCAGCAGAGAACAGGGGGCAAATGAGCAGTTCTTC.

The chain couples TRBV25-1 to TRBJ1-6; 10 bases are a match to TRBD1. V shed 2 bases and J 7 bases; nucleotides not matched to a gene: 5. This CDR3 is built from 16 residues. The V gene's germline CDR1 is MGHDK and CDR2 SYGVNS. This CDR3 reads CASSEPGTGDNSPLHF. CDR3 coding DNA: TGTGCCAGCAGTGAACCCGGGACAGGGGACAATTCACCCCTCCACTTT.

The sample holds one count of this clone. V and J are TRBV5-1 and TRBJ1-5, with a tentative D call TRBD1 (6 bases). Germline assignment: CDR1 SGHRS and CDR2 YFSETQ. Trimming took 3 bases from V and 0 from J, leaving 13 bases between them. The CDR3 contains 16 residues. Written as DNA, the CDR3 is TGCGCCAGCAGCTCAACAGGGCCCCATAGCAATCAGCCCCAGCATTTT. As protein: CASSSTGPHSNQPQHF.